These T cell receptor beta chains were read from a single sample in a study of cytomegalovirus exposure and HLA in healthy donors. Profiled with immunoSEQ multiplex PCR; TCRdb holds only in-frame clones, not every one. Of 100,000 to 150,000 clones detected, less than 10% appear once; the ten largest clones hold 5% to 6.5%. The sequenced material came from PBMCs. These receptors were obtained from a woman in her 40s in good health and CMV-seropositive. Each CDR3 is given with its conserved first and last residue. The D gene is left open where the match is weak. Not every row has a clone size; where given, it reads once, few, many or a size class.

d_call,v_call,j_call,clone_size,cdr3_aa,cdr3_nt
TRBD1,TRBV6-1,TRBJ2-5,.,CASSEWAQGDIRETQYF,TGTGCCAGCAGTGAATGGGCTCAGGGGGACATCAGGGAGACCCAGTACTTC
TRBD1,TRBV19,TRBJ1-2,.,CASSTDREGVYGYTF,TGTGCCAGTAGTACAGACAGGGAAGGCGTCTATGGCTACACCTTC
TRBD1,TRBV10-1,TRBJ2-1,few,CASSEKGAGNEQFF,TGCGCCAGCAGTGAGAAGGGGGCAGGCAATGAGCAGTTCTTC
.,TRBV28,TRBJ1-4,.,CASLESGIEKLFF,TGTGCCAGTTTGGAGTCGGGGATTGAAAAACTGTTTTTT
.,TRBV5-1,TRBJ2-1,.,CASSFDRTYNEQFF,TGCGCCAGCAGCTTTGACAGGACCTACAATGAGCAGTTCTTC
TRBD1,TRBV2,TRBJ1-1,.,CATRTGRTEAFF,TGTGCCACCCGGACAGGGAGAACTGAAGCTTTCTTT
.,TRBV19,TRBJ2-1,.,CASSISVVYEQFF,TGTGCCAGTAGTATTTCTGTCGTCTATGAGCAGTTCTTC
TRBD1,TRBV7-7,TRBJ2-5,.,CASSPLTGAETQYF,TGTGCCAGCAGCCCCTTGACAGGGGCCGAGACCCAGTACTTC
.,TRBV28,TRBJ1-1,.,CASSPSPYGQPAFF,TGTGCCAGCAGTCCCTCCCCATATGGACAGCCGGCTTTCTTT
.,TRBV19,TRBJ1-2,few,CASSLGQNGYTF,TGTGCCAGTAGTCTCGGACAAAATGGCTACACCTTC
TRBD1,TRBV10-3,TRBJ1-1,.,CAITTGQGETEAFF,TGTGCCATCACGACGGGACAGGGGGAGACTGAAGCTTTCTTT
.,TRBV18,TRBJ1-1,few,CASSPGLMNTEAFF,TGTGCCAGCTCACCAGGGCTTATGAACACTGAAGCTTTCTTT
.,TRBV9,TRBJ1-1,few,CASSEQWNTEAFF,TGTGCCAGCAGTGAACAGTGGAACACTGAAGCTTTCTTT
.,TRBV7-9,TRBJ1-1,few,CASSSQGNTEAFF,TGTGCCAGCAGCTCACAGGGTAATACTGAAGCTTTCTTT
.,TRBV6-6,TRBJ1-5,.,CASNQQNQPQHF,TGTGCCAGCAATCAACAGAATCAGCCCCAGCATTTT
.,TRBV6-1,TRBJ1-5,.,CASSEIGRGSFMSNQPQHF,TGTGCCAGCAGTGAAATAGGCAGGGGATCCTTCATGAGCAATCAGCCCCAGCATTTT
.,TRBV4-1,TRBJ2-6,few,CASSQVWGVGGANVLTF,TGCGCCAGCAGCCAAGTTTGGGGGGTTGGGGGGGCCAACGTCCTGACTTTC
.,TRBV12-5,TRBJ1-5,few,CASALTGYSNQPQHF,TGTGCTAGTGCCCTGACAGGTTATAGCAATCAGCCCCAGCATTTT
.,TRBV9,TRBJ2-7,few,CASSPPGRGYEQYF,TGTGCCAGCAGCCCCCCCGGCAGGGGATACGAGCAGTACTTC
.,TRBV21-1,TRBJ1-5,few,CASSKARGVSNQPQHF,TGTGCCAGCAGCAAAGCGCGGGGGGTTAGCAATCAGCCCCAGCATTTT
TRBD1,TRBV10-1,TRBJ2-3,.,CASSTRDREPIISSTDTQYF,TGCGCCAGCAGTACACGGGACAGAGAACCCATAATCTCTAGCACAGATACGCAGTATTTT
.,TRBV18,TRBJ2-7,.,CASSFTPLSYEQYF,TGTGCCAGCTCCTTTACTCCCCTCTCCTACGAGCAGTACTTC
.,TRBV5-5,TRBJ1-5,few,CASSLELRQIQPQHF,TGTGCCAGCAGCTTGGAATTGAGGCAAATTCAGCCCCAGCATTTT
.,TRBV20-1,TRBJ1-2,few,CSARDIYGYTF,TGCAGTGCCAGGGACATCTATGGCTACACCTTC
TRBD2,TRBV7-9,TRBJ2-7,.,CASSPGTSGYEQYF,TGTGCCAGCAGCCCCGGGACTAGTGGTTACGAGCAGTACTTC
.,TRBV12-5,TRBJ2-7,.,CASGRGDTGTYEQYF,TGTGCTAGTGGCCGGGGGGACACGGGCACCTACGAGCAGTACTTC
TRBD1,TRBV7-9,TRBJ1-2,few,CASSLGYLSGGNYGYTF,TGTGCCAGCAGCTTAGGCTATCTATCAGGGGGTAACTATGGCTACACCTTC
TRBD2,TRBV4-2,TRBJ2-1,.,CASSQVTSGNSYNEQFF,TGTGCCAGCAGCCAAGTTACTAGCGGGAATTCCTACAATGAGCAGTTCTTC
.,TRBV4-1,TRBJ1-1,few,CASSQDLGGFREAFF,TGCGCCAGCAGCCAAGATCTGGGGGGATTCCGAGAAGCTTTCTTT
TRBD2,TRBV2,TRBJ2-1,.,CASSGDYLNEQFF,TGTGCCAGCAGTGGGGACTACTTAAATGAGCAGTTCTTC
TRBD2,TRBV4-2,TRBJ2-1,few,CASSQDRGGGYNEQFF,TGTGCCAGCAGCCAAGATCGGGGCGGGGGCTACAATGAGCAGTTCTTC
TRBD1,TRBV6-1,TRBJ2-1,.,CASRGQEVYNEQFF,TGTGCCAGCAGAGGACAGGAGGTCTACAATGAGCAGTTCTTC
.,TRBV20-1,TRBJ2-7,few,CSARPGYEQYF,TGCAGTGCTAGACCGGGGTACGAGCAGTACTTC
.,TRBV18,TRBJ1-4,.,CASSPLDRDEKLFF,TGTGCCAGCTCACCACTGGACAGAGATGAAAAACTGTTTTTT
.,TRBV10-3,TRBJ2-7,few,CAISGQGRTYEQYF,TGTGCCATCAGTGGGCAGGGAAGGACCTACGAGCAGTACTTC
.,TRBV19,TRBJ2-7,.,CASSGADVQYF,TGTGCCAGTTCAGGGGCAGATGTGCAGTACTTC
.,TRBV5-1,TRBJ2-5,.,CASMQAPLETQYF,TGCGCCAGCATGCAAGCACCCTTGGAGACCCAGTACTTC
.,TRBV7-8,TRBJ2-2,.,CASSYWRGQRTGELFF,TGTGCCAGCAGTTATTGGAGGGGACAGAGGACCGGGGAGCTGTTTTTT
.,TRBV5-6,TRBJ2-7,.,CASSLGGTHSYEQYF,TGTGCCAGCAGCTTGGGGGGGACACACTCCTACGAGCAGTACTTC
.,TRBV5-4,TRBJ2-2,few,CASSLRSANTGELFF,TGTGCCAGCAGCTTGAGATCGGCGAACACCGGGGAGCTGTTTTTT
TRBD1,TRBV15,TRBJ1-1,.,CATSTDRAVTEAFF,TGTGCCACCAGCACGGACAGGGCCGTTACTGAAGCTTTCTTT